This T cell receptor beta chain was retrieved from a study of identical twins (dated by TCRdb to the mid-2010s). Background on the whole study: TCR alpha and beta repertoires from monozygotic twins, unrelated adults of various ages and cord blood were deep-sequenced to test whether fetal clonotypes persist. Replicate twin experiments were performed at different times using different library preparation protocols to rule out contamination. General findings and caveats noted by the study authors: Excess twin sharing in beta out-of-frame sequences was weaker because fewer shared sequences lowered the signal-to-noise ratio. Compared with coincidental sharing between unrelated individuals, out-of-frame TCR alpha sequences shared between twins showed an excess of sequences with low generation probability. Because the same donors could not be followed over many years, the conclusions depended on cross-sectional statistical analysis. Zero-insertion analyses could be partly confounded by invariant T cells such as MAIT and iNKT, although diverse VJ usage argued against such confounding for most clonotypes. Fewer insertions were carried by abundant cord blood beta clonotypes; a weaker similar trend was observed in young adult naive repertoires, while no such trend was observed in memory repertoires. Out-of-frame TCR alpha sharing in monozygotic twins was systematically underestimated by recombination models, whereas sharing between unrelated individuals was in agreement with the recombination models.

A word on this clonotype: Its antigen remains unidentified. No clone much larger than this one lies a single base away; base qualities are absent.

Libraries were constructed by 5' RACE. For sequencing, an Illumina HiSeq 2000 was employed. A universal primer binding site was introduced by template switching, and a unique molecular identifier was present in the final cDNA, enabling accurate counting of TCR cDNA molecules. Specific primers in the conserved constant-segment region were used to synthesize first-strand cDNA for the TCR alpha and beta chains. To control for contamination, every cDNA library carried two barcodes: a SMART-Mk sample barcode plus Illumina barcodes. TruSeq adapter sequences along with Illumina sample barcodes were introduced in two successive PCR steps. The TCR alpha and beta cDNA libraries were sequenced on the Illumina HiSeq platform using custom primers. The authors' analysis ran thus. MiGEC was used to process raw reads and extract unique molecular identifiers, and MiXCR was used to find CDR3 positions. Recombination models were inferred per individual with the repgenHMM and IGoR tools using an EM algorithm. The analysis of shared clonotypes was done with the tcR package in R, with sharing normalized by the product of cloneset sizes. To study raw recombination free of thymic and clonal selection effects, out-of-frame nonproductive sequences were analyzed. Using fastp at Q25 and MiXCR, TCRdb reprocessed the public reads and kept productive beta chains. Rows with one shared CDR3 protein collapse into an entry with the most common genes and DNA. The V and J calls were determined by TCRdb, not by the authors. Across this sample there are hundreds of thousands of distinct CDR3 sequences, with roughly an eighth seen only once. In total, the top ten clones hold about 1.5% of the sample.

All donors were healthy Caucasians. Three pairs of female monozygotic twins, all aged about 18 to 30 years, made up the twin cohort. RNA for TCR libraries was isolated from peripheral blood mononuclear cells. This sample was shared with a second study, whose subject was yellow fever vaccine responses in identical twins. Taken from the second paper: The T cell response to vaccination in identical twins was reported by the authors to appear partly convergent and partly personalized. In identical twins, the study followed T cell clones that responded to the vaccine with precision.

Sequencing was carried out using PBMCs. This clonotype originated in a woman aged 18 to 35 in good health.

The CDR3 protein is CASSRKAAGELFF. The bases read TGTGCCAGCAGCCGGAAGGCGGCCGGGGAGCTGTTTTTT. The V and J segments used are TRBV3-1 and TRBJ2-2; the D gene lacks a confident call. From cysteine to phenylalanine, the CDR3 is 13 amino acids long. Solely the CDR3 DNA is kept, with 39 bases framed from the first base. CDR1 and CDR2 were assigned from the germline V gene (reference sequence) as LGHDT and YNNKEL. V is shortened by 4 bases, J by 6 bases, and the region joining them spans 9 bases.